One and the same sample provided the 16 T cell receptor beta chains below, sequenced in a study of blood T cell repertoires in COVID-19 (dated by TCRdb to about 2020). Library preparation was by the immunoSEQ multiplex PCR assay. TCRdb holds this immuneACCESS table with in-frame rearrangements only. Some clones are missing; in checked studies, unresolved V genes explain under half, and the rest has no known cause. This sample is represented by about 350,000 clones; around 90% of them were singletons. Jointly, the top ten make up around 3.5% of the sample. Sequencing was carried out using peripheral blood. These receptors all come from a woman aged 18-30 years who had recovered from COVID-19.

The V gene is TRBV28, the J gene TRBJ2-2, with TRBD2 as a possible D gene (6 bases). The ends were cut back, 3 bases at V and 0 bases at J, with 8 bases in the middle. Looked up from germline, CDR1 is MDHEN and CDR2 is SYDVKM. The CDR3 is 15 amino acids. CDR3 residues: CASSFGSANTGELFF. DNA for the CDR3: TGTGCCAGCAGTTTCGGGAGCGCGAACACCGGGGAGCTGTTTTTT.

In DNA, the CDR3 is TGCAGCGTCGTAAGGAGCGGGAGGGCCGGCGAGACCCAGTACTTC. It yields the protein CSVVRSGRAGETQYF. The V and J genes are TRBV29-1 and TRBJ2-5; 10 bases line up with TRBD2. CDR3 length equals 15 residues. Looked up from germline, CDR1 is SQVTM and CDR2 is ANQGSEA. Germline trimming cut 6 bases from V and 5 bases from J; bases unmatched to any gene: 12.

This clone was observed once. V gene TRBV7-2 combines with J gene TRBJ2-7; 10 bases agree with TRBD1. CDR1 is SGHTA and CDR2 is FQGNSA in the germline V gene. The CDR3 runs 15 residues. V shed 2 bases, J shed 2 bases, and the junction held 3 bases outside the gene matches. The DNA of the CDR3 is TGTGCCAGCAGCTTAACGGGACAGGGGCCCTACGAGCAGTACGTC. This sequence encodes CASSLTGQGPYEQYV.

The genes are TRBV7-8 and TRBJ2-5; TRBD1 matches 7 bases. Germline values: CDR1 SGHVS, CDR2 FQNEAQ. V dropped 5 bases and J dropped 5; count of bases not matched to a gene: 8. This CDR3 comprises 14 residues. As DNA, the CDR3 is TGTGCCAGCAGCGAGACAGGGATTAGGGAGACCCAGTACTTC. This codes for CASSETGIRETQYF.

This clone appeared a single time. This rearrangement joins TRBV10-3 to TRBJ2-7; TRBD1 aligns across 10 bases. The CDR3 consists of 13 residues. The V and J ends lost 11 bases and 0 bases, in that order; junction bases with no gene match: 4. Looked up from germline, CDR1 is ENHRY and CDR2 is SYGVKD. The CDR3 nucleotides are TGTGCCGCGGGACAGGGGAGCTCCTACGAGCAGTACGTC. This translates into CAAGQGSSYEQYV.

The J gene is TRBJ1-6, the V gene TRBV6-4; 7 nucleotides align to TRBD1. Trimming removed 8 bases from V and 6 bases from J; junction bases left unmatched: 10. CDR1 is MRHNA and CDR2 is SNTAGT in the germline V gene. This CDR3 is 15 amino acids long. CDR3 loop: CASRDRDRPNSPLHF. In nucleotides, the CDR3 is TGTGCCAGCCGAGACCGGGACAGACCTAATTCACCCCTCCACTTT.

The V gene is TRBV19, the J gene TRBJ2-7, with 11 bases aligning to TRBD1. From germline, CDR1 is LNHDA and CDR2 SQIVND (reference sequence). V dropped 3 bases and J dropped 11; count of bases not matched to a gene: 12. This CDR3 comprises 15 residues. The CDR3 loop is CASSMPDRTGGEEYV. The CDR3 DNA reads TGTGCCAGTAGTATGCCCGATCGGACAGGGGGCGAAGAGTACGTC.

The V call is TRBV7-8, the J call TRBJ2-7; 12 nucleotides line up with TRBD2. Germline CDR1 and CDR2: SGHVS and FQNEAQ. The CDR3 contains 14 residues. Trimming took 5 bases from V and 5 from J; bases not matched to a gene: 4. The CDR3, as DNA: TGTGCCAGCAGCCAGACTAGCGGGAGCCACGAGCAGTACGTC. Encoded protein: CASSQTSGSHEQYV.

Comments on this clone: The sample carries other DNA sequences with the same CDR3. This chain uses TRBV7-9 with TRBJ1-3; D perhaps matches TRBD1 (5 bases). This CDR3 is built from 15 residues. Germline-derived CDR1 and CDR2 are SEHNR and FQNEAQ (reference sequence). V lost 5 bases and J lost 1, with 12 bases in between. The CDR3 DNA reads as TGTGCCAGCAGCCTCCTCCGGGGGTCTGGAAACACCATATATTTT. Translated: CASSLLRGSGNTIYF.

The chain uses TRBV7-2 and TRBJ2-1; D remains unclear. This CDR3 comprises 13 residues. Germline V lookup: CDR1 SGHTA, CDR2 FQGNSA. V lost 7 bases and J lost 7, with 14 bases in between. Here the CDR3 DNA reads TGTGCCAGCAACCCTCTAGATGGAAATGAGCAGTTCTTC. This sequence encodes CASNPLDGNEQFF.

The chain carries TRBV7-8 and TRBJ2-1; 8 bases line up with TRBD2. The CDR3 contains 15 residues. Germline assignment: CDR1 SGHVS and CDR2 FQNEAQ. With 3 bases clipped from V and 0 bases from J, the junction kept 1 base outside the gene matches. The CDR3 sequence is CASSFSGSSYNEQFF. The CDR3 DNA follows: TGTGCCAGCAGCTTCAGCGGGAGCTCCTACAATGAGCAGTTCTTC.

The CDR3 loop is CASSSPRGTDTQYF. The CDR3 region has the DNA TGTGCCAGCAGCTCCCCAAGGGGGACAGATACGCAGTATTTT. V gene TRBV11-3 combines with J gene TRBJ2-3, with D perhaps TRBD1 (6 bases). Germline CDR1 SGHNT, CDR2 YENEEA. Trimming took off 4 bases at V and 3 bases at J, with 11 bases between the two ends. This CDR3 has 14 residues.

The V call is TRBV5-6, the J call TRBJ2-1; D gene unclear. The CDR3 is 16 amino acids. Germline V gene sequence: CDR1 SGHDT, CDR2 YYEEEE. Trimming left V 0 bases short and J 0 bases short, with 10 bases between. The CDR3 spells CASSLVLRSSYNEQFF. The CDR3 DNA sequence: TGTGCCAGCAGCTTGGTGTTGCGGAGCTCCTACAATGAGCAGTTCTTC.

The rearrangement joins TRBV25-1 to TRBJ2-7; D remains unclear. The V gene lost 4 bases and the J gene lost 2 bases, with 9 bases spanning the gap. CDR1 and CDR2 (germline): MGHDK, SYGVNS. This CDR3 has 13 residues. Written as DNA, the CDR3 is TGTGCCAGCAGTGGTCAACTCCCCTACGAGCAGTACGTC. This encodes CASSGQLPYEQYV.

This sequence joins TRBV30 and TRBJ1-1; D not resolved. Between the trimmed V and J ends, which lost 2 bases and 0 bases, there was a span of 10 bases. CDR1 is GTSNPN, CDR2 SVGIG, per germline (reference sequence). The CDR3 is 14 amino acids. In nucleotides, the CDR3 is TGTGCCTGGAGTAAGATCGGAGTGAACACTGAAGCTTTCTTT. Amino acids: CAWSKIGVNTEAFF.

The chain carries TRBV9 and TRBJ2-3, with TRBD2 as a possible D gene (6 bases). Germline-derived CDR1 and CDR2 are SGDLS and YYNGEE. This CDR3 has 15 amino acids. V was clipped by 0 bases and J by 3 bases, with 11 bases between them. The CDR3 DNA follows: TGTGCCAGCAGCGTAGGACTAGTAGGTACAGATACGCAGTATTTT. Translation: CASSVGLVGTDTQYF. Based on the CDR3 plus reference TRBV9 and TRBJ2-3, the full variable domain is DSGVTQTPKHLITATGQRVTLRCSPRSGDLSVYWYQQSLDQGLQFLIQYYNGEERAKGNILERFSAQQFPDLHSELNLSSLELGDSALYFCASSVGLVGTDTQYFGPGTRLTVL.